The 3 T cell receptor beta chains reported below all come from one sample, sequenced in a study of blood T cell repertoires in COVID-19. The table came from immunoSEQ multiplex PCR; TCRdb's copy has only in-frame clones and leaves some out. The sample shows under 150,000 clones, around nine tenths of them seen only once. The sequencing sample was made of peripheral blood. These receptors were collected from a human donor in a cohort sampled during active COVID-19.

The chain uses TRBV7-9 and TRBJ2-5; 9 nucleotides match TRBD2. The CDR3 is 15 amino acids. Germline CDR1 reads SEHNR; CDR2 reads FQNEAQ (reference sequence). V lost 2 bases, J lost 2 bases, and 3 bases stayed unmatched. This chain's CDR3 is CASSLRRGGQETQYF. CDR3 DNA sequence: TGTGCCAGCAGCTTAAGGCGGGGGGGACAAGAGACCCAGTACTTC.

The rearrangement links TRBV29-1 to TRBJ2-2; D is perhaps TRBD1 (6 bases). The CDR3 loop spans 13 amino acids. The germline CDR1 and CDR2 sequences are SQVTM and ANQGSEA. Trimming cost V 3 bases and J 5 bases, with 10 bases left between them. CDR3 nucleotide sequence: TGCAGCGTTGACAGGGGAAAGACCGGGGAGCTGTTTTTT. This codes for CSVDRGKTGELFF.

In DNA form, the CDR3 reads TGTGCCAGCAGTACCCGAGCCCCTACTAGCGGGGGGCCATCTTGGGAGACCCAGTACTTC. Translating gives CASSTRAPTSGGPSWETQYF. The rearrangement uses TRBV27 and TRBJ2-5, with 12 bases that match TRBD2. The germline V gene has CDR1 MNHEY and CDR2 SMNVEV (reference sequence). V was pared by 5 bases and J by 5 bases, with 21 bases of the junction left unmatched. The CDR3 covers 20 residues.